The rows below give T cell receptor beta chains drawn from one sample of a study of T cells in Graves' hyperthyroidism and ophthalmopathy. One entry per CDR3 protein, called by TCRdb with MiXCR from the multiplex PCR reads. The sample has roughly 380,000 distinct CDR3 sequences; roughly 13% are singletons. Source material: blood. These receptors all come from a woman aged 55-75 years with Graves' hyperthyroidism. Both conserved end residues are part of each CDR3. The order of the fields is J gene, V gene, clone size, D gene, CDR3 DNA, CDR3 protein. A D gene is named only where the DNA matches it firmly. A row's size may be missing; if present it is once, few, many or a size class.

TRBJ2-2,TRBV9,few,NA,TGTGCCAGCAGCGTAGCTACAGTAGCCGGGGAGCTGTTTTTT,CASSVATVAGELFF
TRBJ1-2,TRBV20-1,many,TRBD1,TGCAGTGCTAGATCTGTGACAGGGGGAGGCGGCTACACCTTC,CSARSVTGGGGYTF
TRBJ1-1,TRBV30,many,TRBD1,TGTGCCTGGAATCGGGACAGTTGGAACACTGAAGCTTTCTTT,CAWNRDSWNTEAFF
TRBJ2-5,TRBV6-5,many,TRBD2,TGTGCCAGCAGTTACGGTTCAGCGGGAGTAGCAGAGACCCAGTACTTC,CASSYGSAGVAETQYF
TRBJ1-5,TRBV12-3/TRBV12-4,many,NA,TGTGCCAGCAGTTTGGACCTATTTAGCAATCAGCCCCAGCATTTT,CASSLDLFSNQPQHF
TRBJ1-6,TRBV18,many,NA,TGTGCCAGCTCACCCCAGGGATCGAGGAATTCACCCCTCCACTTT,CASSPQGSRNSPLHF
TRBJ1-2,TRBV3-1,many,NA,TGTGCCAGCAGGGTTTCTGGCGATGGCTATGGCTACACCTTC,CASRVSGDGYGYTF
TRBJ1-1,TRBV24-1,many,NA,TGTGCCACCAGTGTTGGGATGAACACTGAAGCTTTCTTT,CATSVGMNTEAFF
TRBJ2-1,TRBV11-2,many,TRBD2,TGTGCCAGCAGCCTGTTACGGGCCGGGACTAGCTACAATGAGCAGTTCTTC,CASSLLRAGTSYNEQFF
TRBJ2-3,TRBV20-1,many,NA,TGCAGTGCTAGAGATCGTGGGAGGAGCACAGATACGCAGTATTTT,CSARDRGRSTDTQYF
TRBJ1-4,TRBV5-8,few,NA,TGTGCCAGCAGCTTGGAGAGGGGCGGTAATGAAAAACTGTTTTTT,CASSLERGGNEKLFF
TRBJ2-5,TRBV10-2,many,TRBD2,TGCGCCAGCCGACTAGCGGGAGCCCAAGAGACCCAGTACTTC,CASRLAGAQETQYF
TRBJ1-2,TRBV7-9,many,TRBD1,TGTGCCAGCAGCTCCCAACAGGGGTCTGGCTACACCTTC,CASSSQQGSGYTF
TRBJ2-1,TRBV5-1,NA,NA,TGCGCCAGCAGCTTGGTAAGGCTAGCCGGAACCTACAATGAGCAGTTCTTC,CASSLVRLAGTYNEQFF
TRBJ2-7,TRBV4-1,few,TRBD1,TGCGCCAGCAGCATGACAGGGGAGAGGGAGCAGTACTTC,CASSMTGEREQYF
TRBJ2-7,TRBV7-8,many,TRBD1,TGTGCCAGCAGCTTAGGACAGGGGAATGGCGAGCAGTACTTC,CASSLGQGNGEQYF
TRBJ2-5,TRBV5-1,NA,TRBD2,TGCGCCAGCAGCGCGACTAGCGGGATGAGAGAGACCCAGTACTTC,CASSATSGMRETQYF
TRBJ2-1,TRBV28,once,NA,TGTGCCAGCAGTTTAGTCGACAGCCTGGGTCATAGTTTCTTC,CASSLVDSLGHSFF
TRBJ2-7,TRBV29-1,few,NA,TGCAGCTGCGTATTGGTCCACGAGCAGTACTTC,CSCVLVHEQYF
TRBJ2-7,TRBV20-1,many,TRBD2,TGCAGTGCTCCAACACGGGGACTAGCGGGGTCCTACGAGCAGTACTTC,CSAPTRGLAGSYEQYF
TRBJ1-2,TRBV3-1,many,NA,TGTGCCAGCAGCCAAGCAGGGACAATCTATGGCTACACCTTC,CASSQAGTIYGYTF
TRBJ2-1,TRBV5-1,many,TRBD2,TGCGCCAGCAGCGGGCCGAGCGGGGGCTCCTACAATGAGCAGTTCTTC,CASSGPSGGSYNEQFF
TRBJ1-2,TRBV25-1,once,TRBD1,TGTGCCAGCAGGAAGACAGGGATTGACTATGGCTACACCTTC,CASRKTGIDYGYTF
TRBJ2-6,TRBV15,few,NA,TGTGCCACCGGGGGGGGACACTACTCTGGGGCCAACGTCCTGACTTTC,CATGGGHYSGANVLTF
TRBJ2-1,TRBV20-1,few,TRBD2,TGCAGTGCTGAACCCAGGACTAGCGGGGCCCGCAATGAGCAGTTCTTC,CSAEPRTSGARNEQFF
TRBJ1-2,TRBV30,many,NA,TGTGCCTGGAGTATCGAGAACTATGGCTACACCTTC,CAWSIENYGYTF
TRBJ2-3,TRBV19,many,TRBD1,TGTGCCAGTACCTCGGGACAGGGAACAGATACGCAGTATTTT,CASTSGQGTDTQYF
TRBJ2-7,TRBV2,NA,NA,TGTGCCAGCAGAAACGGACTCACGGGACAACTCTACGAGCAGTACTTC,CASRNGLTGQLYEQYF
TRBJ2-7,TRBV2,many,TRBD2,TGTGCCACGGGAGGGAGGGTGAACGAGCAGTACTTC,CATGGRVNEQYF